This T cell receptor (beta chain) was sequenced in a study of Ad26.COV2.S vaccination and SARS-CoV-2 variants. Study context: The trial was COV1001 and the donor's arm was Ad26.COV2.S.

Specified treatment: around 19 received Ad26.COV2.S at low or high dose, single or two shots; roughly five received placebo; per-sample allocation not given. Day 63 following the first vaccine or placebo injection was when the samples were taken. Study outcomes and limitations: Total responses of T cells may have been underestimated by the analyses of TCR breadth and depth. Non-spike TCR breadth was similar in vaccine and placebo recipients. Following vaccination, spike-specific CD8+ and CD4+ T cell responses reportedly exhibited substantial breadth.

CDR1 is MRHNA, CDR2 SNTAGT, per germline. V was cut by 0 bases and J by 8 bases, with 16 bases left in between. The CDR3 runs 16 residues. Method: immunoSEQ multiplex PCR; TCRdb's copy keeps in-frame clones and lacks some. Of roughly 350,000 clones in the sample, about nine tenths are singletons; the top ten hold about 6.4%. Comments on this clone: The antigen is not known.

The source material was peripheral blood, sampled in a trial of Ad26.COV2.S vaccine versus placebo. The TCR originated in a person aged 18-65 years who received the Ad26.COV2.S COVID-19 vaccine or a placebo. The rearrangement links TRBV6-4 to TRBJ2-2; TRBD2 is a possible D gene (6 bases). The CDR3 spells CASSDSGTGVSGELFF. The CDR3 nucleotides are TGTGCCAGCAGTGACTCCGGGACGGGAGTGAGTGGGGAGCTGTTTTTT.